This T cell receptor beta chain appears in the sequencing data of a study of CD8+ T cells in alopecia areata. Germline V gives CDR1 SGHVS, CDR2 FQNEAQ. The length of the CDR3 is 15 residues. Lesional scalp punch biopsies and peripheral blood were collected from alopecia areata patients. Reverse transcribed after extraction, RNA yielded cDNA as the sequencing template. TCRdb keeps only in-frame clones here, not all; method: immunoSEQ multiplex PCR. The profile shows approximately 120,000 clones, around 50% of them singletons. The V call is TRBV7-8, the J call TRBJ2-5; TRBD1 matches 10 bases. The end of the DNA is better explained by TRBJ2-7, so the J call may be wrong. Material for sequencing was NKG2D-low CD8+ T cells sorted from blood. The source of this sequence is a human donor with alopecia areata. CDR3 residues: CASSLSDRGAYEQYF. CDR3 DNA: TGTGCCAGCAGCTTATCGGACAGGGGGGCATACGAGCAGTACTTC.